The clone carrying this T cell receptor beta chain appeared a single time. Per the germline V gene, CDR1 is MDHEN and CDR2 is SYDVKM. CDR3 size: 17 residues. Losses at the gene ends were 8 bases for V and 7 bases for J; bases not matched to a gene: 19. In the source study's methods: Quantification of nucleated cells was approximated via reference gene primer amplification. Produced via immunoSEQ multiplex PCR; TCRdb's table is partial and in-frame only. That table gives V, J and clone size, and the DNA gave D and trimming. The table records 52,000 or so clones, around 78% of them present only once. The record originates from a study of blood T cell repertoires in COVID-19. Background on the study: Samples representing acute and convalescent COVID-19 were sourced from the United States, Italy and Spain. Sources were T cells, B-cell-depleted T cells, or PBMCs; the material itself was cDNA or gDNA.

The TCR was taken from a human donor in a cohort sampled during active COVID-19. Sample: peripheral blood. The chain carries TRBV28 and TRBJ1-5, with 8 nucleotides matching TRBD1. Written as DNA, the CDR3 is TGTGCCAGCTTTGGAGGGGGCAGGGGGCAATTGGTGCAGCCCCAGCATTTT. Its protein product is CASFGGGRGQLVQPQHF.